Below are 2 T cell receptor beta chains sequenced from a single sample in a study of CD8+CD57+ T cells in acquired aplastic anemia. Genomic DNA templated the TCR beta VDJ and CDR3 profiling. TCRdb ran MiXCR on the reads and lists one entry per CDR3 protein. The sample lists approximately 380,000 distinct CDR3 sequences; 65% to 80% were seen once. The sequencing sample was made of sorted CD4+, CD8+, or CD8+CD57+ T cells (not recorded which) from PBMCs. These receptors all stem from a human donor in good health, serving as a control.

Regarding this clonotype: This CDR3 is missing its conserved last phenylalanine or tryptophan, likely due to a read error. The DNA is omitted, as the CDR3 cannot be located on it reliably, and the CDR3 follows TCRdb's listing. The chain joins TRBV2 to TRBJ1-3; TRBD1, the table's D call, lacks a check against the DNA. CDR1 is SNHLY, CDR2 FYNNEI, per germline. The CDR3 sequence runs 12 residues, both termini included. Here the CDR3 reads CASSVVGGGRLL.

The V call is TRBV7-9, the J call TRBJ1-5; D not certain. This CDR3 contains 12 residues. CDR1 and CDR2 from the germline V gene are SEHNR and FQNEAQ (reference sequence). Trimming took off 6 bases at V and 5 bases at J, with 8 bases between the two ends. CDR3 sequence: CASRDSDQPQHF. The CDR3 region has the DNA TGTGCCAGCAGGGACTCGGATCAGCCCCAGCATTTT. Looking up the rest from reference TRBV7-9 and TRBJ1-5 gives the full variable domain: DTGVSQNPRHKITKRGQNVTFRCDPISEHNRLYWYRQTLGQGPEFLTYFQNEAQLEKSRLLSDRFSAERPKGSFSTLEIQRTEQGDSAMYLCASRDSDQPQHFGDGTRLSIL.